Detailed here is one TCR beta chain. As yet, its antigen is unknown. The CDR3 consists of 14 residues. The V end lost 0 bases, the J end lost 0 bases, and 7 bases lay between the germline ends. Germline V gene data show CDR1 as SGHRS and CDR2 as YFSETQ. This specimen comes from a study of T-cell memory formation after mild COVID-19. Study-level background: Each donor largely had its own TCR clusters. Study results and caveats: Pre-infection memory held some responding clones, suggesting pre-existing cross-reactive T cells responded.

TCRdb re-derived calls from the 5' RACE reads in MiXCR, one entry per CDR3 protein. This sample carries under 200,000 distinct CDR3 sequences, roughly 13% of them seen once, and the ten largest clones take approximately 3.3%. The source material was PBMCs or a T cell subset sorted from them (not recorded which). V is TRBV5-1 and J is TRBJ2-7, with D hard to call. The origin of this receptor is a man aged 18 to 29 who had mild COVID-19 (a few samples of this study predate the infection). Cell type and time point are not known. The CDR3 region has the DNA TGCGCCAGCAGCTTGGAACAGTACTCCTACGAGCAGTACTTC. Translated, it gives CASSLEQYSYEQYF.